The rows below give T cell receptor beta chains drawn from one sample of a study of cytomegalovirus exposure and HLA in healthy donors. Libraries were prepared by immunoSEQ multiplex PCR; TCRdb keeps only in-frame clonotypes and omits some of them. The table lists fewer than 150,000 clones, approximately 61% of them singletons. Specimen: PBMCs. Receptors originate from a human donor in good health. The CDR3 runs from the conserved cysteine through the conserved F or W. Fields, in order: J gene, clone size, V gene, D gene, CDR3 protein, CDR3 DNA. The D gene is left open where the match is weak. A row's size may be missing; if present it is once, few, many or a size class.

TRBJ2-3,.,TRBV11-2,TRBD2,CASSLEASGALTDTQYF,TGTGCCAGCAGCTTAGAGGCTAGCGGGGCCCTCACAGATACGCAGTATTTT
TRBJ2-7,.,TRBV2,.,CASSEALSGPYEQYF,TGTGCCAGCAGTGAAGCGTTGAGCGGCCCCTACGAGCAGTACTTC
TRBJ2-1,.,TRBV5-1,.,CASSLAGSYNEQFF,TGCGCCAGCAGCTTGGCGGGGAGCTACAATGAGCAGTTCTTC
TRBJ2-6,few,TRBV28,.,CASISPGANVLTF,TGTGCCAGCATCTCCCCTGGGGCCAACGTCCTGACTTTC
TRBJ2-1,.,TRBV5-4,TRBD2,CASSIGGGGHSYNEQFF,TGTGCCAGCAGCATCGGGGGGGGAGGGCACTCCTACAATGAGCAGTTCTTC
TRBJ2-3,.,TRBV9,TRBD1,CASSDATGQGRTDTQYF,TGTGCCAGCAGCGACGCTACCGGACAGGGCCGCACAGATACGCAGTATTTT
TRBJ1-5,.,TRBV28,.,CASTGGLNQPQHF,TGTGCCAGCACGGGGGGGCTCAATCAGCCCCAGCATTTT
TRBJ2-7,.,TRBV28,.,CASTPGWYEQYF,TGTGCCAGCACGCCGGGTTGGTACGAGCAGTACTTC
TRBJ2-2,few,TRBV7-8,.,CASSLVGVSNTGELFF,TGTGCCAGCAGCTTAGTAGGGGTCTCGAACACCGGGGAGCTGTTTTTT
TRBJ2-1,.,TRBV7-2,TRBD2,CASSFGTSGMNEQFF,TGTGCCAGCAGCTTCGGGACTAGCGGGATGAATGAGCAGTTCTTC
TRBJ2-3,.,TRBV12-2,.,CASRLSLGTGKGTDTQYF,TGTGCAAGTCGCCTCTCCCTGGGCACGGGAAAGGGCACAGATACGCAGTATTTT
TRBJ2-3,.,TRBV7-2,.,CASSGRQGTDTQYF,TGTGCCAGCAGCGGAAGACAGGGCACAGATACGCAGTATTTT
TRBJ2-2,.,TRBV7-8,.,CASRNYGGRGSVIPGELFF,TGTGCCAGCAGAAATTATGGTGGCCGCGGGTCGGTAATCCCCGGGGAGCTGTTTTTT
TRBJ2-7,once,TRBV6-1,TRBD2,CASSEGAGSMYF,TGTGCCAGCAGTGAGGGAGCGGGGAGTATGTACTTC
TRBJ1-1,.,TRBV28,.,CASKHTGNTEAFF,TGTGCCAGCAAACATACAGGGAACACTGAAGCTTTCTTT
TRBJ2-2,.,TRBV27,.,CASSFQPSRGYTGELFF,TGTGCCAGCAGTTTTCAGCCATCTAGAGGATACACCGGGGAGCTGTTTTTT
TRBJ2-7,once,TRBV10-3,TRBD1,CAIRKDRGDTYEQYF,TGTGCCATCAGAAAAGACAGGGGGGACACCTACGAGCAGTACTTC
TRBJ1-1,.,TRBV28,TRBD1,CASSWDRSREMNTEAFF,TGTGCCAGCAGTTGGGACAGAAGCAGGGAGATGAACACTGAAGCTTTCTTT
TRBJ2-1,.,TRBV7-9,TRBD2,CASSARTSGRYNEQFF,TGTGCCAGCAGCGCCCGCACTAGCGGGAGATACAATGAGCAGTTCTTC
TRBJ2-5,.,TRBV11-2,TRBD2,CASSSRTRGETQYF,TGTGCCAGCAGCTCCCGGACTAGGGGAGAGACCCAGTACTTC
TRBJ2-3,few,TRBV25-1,.,CASSEYFLDTQYF,TGTGCCAGCAGTGAATATTTCCTAGATACGCAGTATTTT
TRBJ2-2,.,TRBV19,TRBD2,CASRWPSGNTGELFF,TGTGCCAGTAGATGGCCTAGCGGGAACACCGGGGAGCTGTTTTTT
TRBJ1-5,few,TRBV5-1,.,CASSLGGDQPQHF,TGCGCCAGCAGCTTGGGGGGAGACCAGCCCCAGCATTTT
TRBJ2-7,few,TRBV5-5,.,CASSLDGGRRYEQYF,TGTGCCAGCAGCTTGGACGGGGGGCGCAGGTACGAGCAGTACTTC
TRBJ1-2,.,TRBV4-1,.,CASSQEEGPYGYTF,TGCGCCAGCAGCCAAGAGGAGGGACCCTATGGCTACACCTTC
TRBJ2-2,.,TRBV27,TRBD2,CASSLIAGAFTGELFF,TGTGCCAGCAGTCTCATAGCGGGGGCATTCACCGGGGAGCTGTTTTTT
TRBJ1-1,.,TRBV27,.,CASSFQFMNTEAFF,TGTGCCAGCAGTTTTCAGTTCATGAACACTGAAGCTTTCTTT
TRBJ2-1,.,TRBV11-2,TRBD2,CASSTGTRVYNEQFF,TGTGCCAGCAGCACCGGGACTAGGGTCTACAATGAGCAGTTCTTC
TRBJ2-1,.,TRBV7-8,TRBD2,CASSTGLAGYNEQFF,TGTGCCAGCAGCACGGGACTAGCGGGTTACAATGAGCAGTTCTTC